A selection of T cell receptor beta chains follows, all from one sample in a study of T cell responses to AZD1222 COVID-19 vaccine. The assay was immunoSEQ multiplex PCR, and TCRdb's table has in-frame clones only and misses some. The table includes fewer than 50,000 clones, over 75% detected once. The sample here was peripheral blood, taken 28 days after the second dose of the MenACWY control vaccine. The receptors originated from an adult who received the MenACWY meningococcal vaccine as a control. Both conserved end residues are part of each CDR3. A D gene is named only where the DNA matches it firmly. Not all rows give a size; the values are once, few, many and, for expanded clones, a class.

D gene | J gene | clone size | V gene | CDR3 protein | CDR3 DNA
- | TRBJ2-1 | - | TRBV9 | CASSPRQQTYNEQFF | TGTGCCAGCAGCCCCCGCCAGCAGACCTACAATGAGCAGTTCTTC
- | TRBJ1-5 | - | TRBV19 | CASSTGTASNQPQHF | TGTGCCAGTAGTACCGGGACGGCCAGCAATCAGCCCCAGCATTTT
- | TRBJ1-5 | once | TRBV20-1 | CSAEGVGVQHF | TGCAGTGCCGAGGGGGTGGGGGTCCAGCATTTT
- | TRBJ1-2 | - | TRBV11-2 | CASSLVPGAIYGYTF | TGTGCCAGCAGCTTAGTCCCAGGAGCGATTTATGGCTACACCTTC
TRBD2 | TRBJ2-1 | - | TRBV30 | CAWSVTAGVEQFF | TGTGCCTGGAGTGTCACAGCGGGAGTAGAGCAGTTCTTC
TRBD1 | TRBJ2-7 | few | TRBV7-9 | CASSLGTGKTYEQYF | TGTGCCAGCAGCCTGGGGACAGGGAAAACCTACGAGCAGTACTTC
- | TRBJ1-5 | few | TRBV19 | CASHGGYSNQPQHF | TGTGCCAGTCACGGGGGTTATAGCAATCAGCCCCAGCATTTT
- | TRBJ2-7 | - | TRBV4-1 | CASSRFRGAEQYF | TGCGCCAGCAGCCGTTTCAGGGGGGCTGAACAGTACTTC
- | TRBJ2-7 | - | TRBV6-5 | CASTRDAYEQYF | TGTGCCAGCACCAGGGATGCCTACGAGCAGTACTTC
- | TRBJ1-1 | - | TRBV11-2 | CASSLNRGMGEAFF | TGTGCCAGCAGCTTAAACCGGGGGATGGGTGAAGCTTTCTTT
- | TRBJ1-1 | - | TRBV6-6 | CASSYSGWGTEAFF | TGTGCCAGCAGTTACTCAGGGTGGGGGACTGAAGCTTTCTTT
- | TRBJ1-2 | - | TRBV11-2 | CASSSGGPNYGYTF | TGTGCCAGCAGCTCGGGGGGTCCAAACTATGGCTACACCTTC
- | TRBJ2-3 | - | TRBV6-1 | CASSEGWGTDTQYF | TGTGCCAGCAGTGAAGGATGGGGGACAGATACGCAGTATTTT
TRBD1 | TRBJ1-5 | - | TRBV7-8 | CASSLVSGQDQPQHF | TGTGCCAGCAGCTTAGTTTCAGGACAGGATCAGCCCCAGCATTTT
- | TRBJ2-7 | few | TRBV7-2 | CASTYRREQYF | TGTGCCAGCACCTATCGGCGCGAGCAGTACTTC
TRBD2 | TRBJ2-7 | once | TRBV2 | CAGRTSGDEQYF | TGTGCCGGGAGGACTAGCGGGGACGAGCAGTACTTC
- | TRBJ2-1 | - | TRBV29-1 | CSVRQGFHNEQFF | TGCAGCGTCCGGCAGGGGTTTCACAATGAGCAGTTCTTC
TRBD2 | TRBJ2-1 | - | TRBV3-1/TRBV3-2 | CASSHSGGEQFF | TGTGCCAGCAGCCACTCGGGGGGTGAGCAGTTCTTC
TRBD1 | TRBJ2-7 | - | TRBV5-1 | CASSLGLQSGQVAPEQYF | TGCGCCAGCAGCTTGGGCCTGCAATCAGGACAGGTGGCACCCGAGCAGTACTTC
TRBD1 | TRBJ2-5 | medium-sized | TRBV23-1 | CASRIQDRVETQYF | TGCGCCAGCAGGATACAGGACAGGGTTGAGACCCAGTACTTC
- | TRBJ1-1 | - | TRBV25-1 | CASSNVQGNTEAFF | TGTGCCAGCAGCAACGTACAGGGGAACACTGAAGCTTTCTTT
TRBD2 | TRBJ2-4 | - | TRBV18 | CASSPEQGGGNIQYF | TGTGCCAGCTCACCAGAGCAGGGCGGGGGAAACATTCAGTACTTC
- | TRBJ1-2 | - | TRBV7-9 | CASSGLYDGYTF | TGTGCCAGCAGTGGGTTGTATGACGGCTACACCTTC
TRBD1 | TRBJ2-3 | - | TRBV2 | CASRSTGGGTDTQYF | TGTGCCAGCAGGTCGACAGGGGGCGGCACCGATACGCAGTATTTT
TRBD1 | TRBJ1-2 | - | TRBV5-5 | CASSLGTGDTSLNYGYTF | TGTGCCAGCAGCTTGGGGACAGGGGACACATCCCTTAACTATGGCTACACCTTC
TRBD1 | TRBJ1-5 | once | TRBV19 | CASSIRDRGAGQPQHF | TGTGCCAGTAGTATCAGAGACAGGGGTGCCGGGCAGCCCCAGCATTTT
- | TRBJ1-6 | few | TRBV7-8 | CASSPAAGSYNSPLHF | TGTGCCAGCAGCCCTGCCGCTGGTTCCTATAATTCACCCCTCCACTTT
- | TRBJ1-5 | - | TRBV9 | CASSPGMGRYSNQPQHF | TGTGCCAGCAGCCCCGGGATGGGACGGTATAGCAATCAGCCCCAGCATTTT
- | TRBJ1-1 | - | TRBV28 | CASSLRTRRFTEAFF | TGTGCCAGCAGTTTACGGACCAGGCGGTTCACTGAAGCTTTCTTT
TRBD2 | TRBJ2-7 | - | TRBV27 | CASSLLAGTYEQYF | TGTGCCAGCAGTTTACTAGCGGGAACCTACGAGCAGTACTTC
- | TRBJ1-2 | - | TRBV5-4 | CASSLDNKGNYGYTF | TGTGCCAGCAGCTTGGATAACAAGGGGAACTATGGCTACACCTTC
TRBD2 | TRBJ2-5 | - | TRBV30 | CAWSVLGGETQYF | TGTGCCTGGAGTGTCCTGGGAGGGGAGACCCAGTACTTC
- | TRBJ2-2 | few | TRBV6-6 | CASSPTPTGELFF | TGTGCCAGCAGCCCCACTCCCACCGGGGAGCTGTTTTTT
- | TRBJ2-1 | - | TRBV2 | CASSEQGPFNEQFF | TGTGCCAGCAGTGAACAGGGCCCCTTCAATGAGCAGTTCTTC
- | TRBJ2-1 | - | TRBV30 | CAWSHPLVRNEQFF | TGTGCCTGGAGTCACCCTCTAGTACGCAATGAGCAGTTCTTC
TRBD2 | TRBJ2-1 | medium-sized | TRBV5-1 | CASSLNPGLAINEQFF | TGCGCCAGCAGCTTAAACCCGGGACTAGCGATCAATGAGCAGTTCTTC
TRBD2 | TRBJ2-1 | - | TRBV3-1/TRBV3-2 | CASSRRLAGSYNEQFF | TGTGCCAGCAGCCGCCGACTAGCAGGCTCCTACAATGAGCAGTTCTTC
TRBD1 | TRBJ1-3 | - | TRBV2 | CASSEAGQGLPTIYF | TGTGCCAGCAGTGAAGCAGGACAGGGTTTGCCCACCATATATTTT
- | TRBJ1-3 | - | TRBV9 | CASSPMWTSGNTIYF | TGTGCCAGCAGCCCTATGTGGACCTCTGGAAACACCATATATTTT
- | TRBJ2-4 | many | TRBV28 | CASNGAWGALAKNIQYF | TGTGCCAGCAACGGGGCTTGGGGGGCACTAGCCAAAAACATTCAGTACTTC
- | TRBJ2-5 | - | TRBV19 | CASRRREGGTQYF | TGTGCCAGTAGGCGCCGGGAAGGAGGGACCCAGTACTTC
TRBD1 | TRBJ1-1 | - | TRBV27 | CASSPGQGTFSEAFF | TGTGCCAGCAGTCCTGGACAGGGGACGTTTTCTGAAGCTTTCTTT
- | TRBJ1-1 | - | TRBV29-1 | CSVKFTGFGAFF | TGCAGCGTAAAATTCACAGGGTTCGGAGCTTTCTTT
TRBD1 | TRBJ2-6 | few | TRBV2 | CASRPGTGPAGANVLTF | TGTGCCAGCAGACCCGGGACAGGGCCGGCTGGGGCCAACGTCCTGACTTTC
- | TRBJ1-3 | - | TRBV20-1 | CSAPGRDTIYF | TGCAGTGCTCCGGGAAGGGACACCATATATTTT
- | TRBJ2-6 | - | TRBV24-1 | CATSDNRYGANVLTF | TGTGCCACCAGTGATAACAGGTATGGGGCCAACGTCCTGACTTTC